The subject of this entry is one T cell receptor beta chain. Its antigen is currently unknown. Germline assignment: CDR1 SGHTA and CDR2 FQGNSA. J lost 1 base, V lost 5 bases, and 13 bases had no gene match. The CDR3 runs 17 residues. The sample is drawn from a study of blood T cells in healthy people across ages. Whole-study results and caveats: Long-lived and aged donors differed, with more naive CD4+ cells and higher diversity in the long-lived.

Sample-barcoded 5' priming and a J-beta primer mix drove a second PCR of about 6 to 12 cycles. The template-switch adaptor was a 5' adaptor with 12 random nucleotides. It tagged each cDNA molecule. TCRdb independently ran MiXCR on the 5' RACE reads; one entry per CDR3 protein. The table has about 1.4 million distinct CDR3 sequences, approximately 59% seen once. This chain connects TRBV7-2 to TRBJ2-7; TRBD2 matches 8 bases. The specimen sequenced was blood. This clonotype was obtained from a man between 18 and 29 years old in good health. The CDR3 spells CASSQVKAASGSYEQYF. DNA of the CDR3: TGTGCCAGCAGCCAGGTCAAAGCGGCTAGCGGGTCCTACGAGCAGTACTTC.